This T cell receptor beta chain appears in the sequencing data of a study of T cell repertoires in cytomegalovirus infection. For the study at large: Indications came from public TCR beta signatures; they pointed to CMV infection and to a matching HLA type.

Remarks on this clonotype: Its antigen is as yet unknown.

MiXCR, applied by TCRdb to the reads, yields one record per CDR3 protein. Among some 180,000 distinct CDR3 sequences listed, about 15% were seen once. This CDR3 contains 15 residues. CDR1 is SEHNR and CDR2 is FQNEAQ in the germline V gene (reference sequence). After removal of 5 bases from V and 3 bases from J, the junction contained 7 bases not matched to a gene. Study results and caveats: HLA-C-restricted CMV-specific TCR beta clonotypes prevailed in the ex vivo response. CMV carriers with the relevant HLA were identified by cumulative public TCR beta family frequency.

The chain uses TRBV7-9 and TRBJ1-2; 9 positions match TRBD1. The sample comprised CD8+ T cells from PBMCs. This clonotype was sampled from a human donor in good health (CMV status not recorded). Some clones in this sample may be carry-over from other donors' samples. CDR3 nucleotides: TGTGCCAGCAGCGCCGGGACAGGGAATGACTATGGCTACACCTTC. Its translation: CASSAGTGNDYGYTF.